Sequencing of this T cell receptor (beta chain) was carried out in a study of T cells in tumors after PD-1 blockade. Study-level information: Patients received pembrolizumab 200 mg every 3 weeks or cemiplimab 350 mg every 2 weeks. Blood samples averaged around 120,000 templates (range roughly 24,000-280,000) and fewer than 40,000 unique clonotypes.

Repertoires were generated with immunoSEQ multiplex PCR, while TCRdb's copy carries only in-frame clones and drops some. Of roughly 50,000 clones in the sample, 79% are singletons; the top ten hold approximately 15%. Template: tumor biopsy or peripheral blood genomic DNA, roughly 600-6,004 ng per sample. Germline lookup yields CDR1 SGHTA and CDR2 FQGNSA. V dropped 6 bases and J dropped 7 bases, with 12 bases sitting between them. This CDR3 is 13 amino acids long. The source of this sequence is a human donor with basal cell carcinoma. V and J are TRBV7-2 and TRBJ2-2, with D unclear. The sequencing here drew on PBMCs, taken before anti-PD-1 treatment. CDR3 region: CASSPYASGELFF. DNA for the CDR3: TGTGCCAGCAGTCCCTATGCCAGCGGGGAGCTGTTTTTT. The entire variable domain, with the rest obtained from reference TRBV7-2 and TRBJ2-2, is as follows: GAGVSQSPSNKVTEKGKDVELRCDPISGHTALYWYRQSLGQGLEFLIYFQGNSAPDKSGLPSDRFSAERTGGSVSTLTIQRTQQEDSAVYLCASSPYASGELFFGEGSRLTVL.